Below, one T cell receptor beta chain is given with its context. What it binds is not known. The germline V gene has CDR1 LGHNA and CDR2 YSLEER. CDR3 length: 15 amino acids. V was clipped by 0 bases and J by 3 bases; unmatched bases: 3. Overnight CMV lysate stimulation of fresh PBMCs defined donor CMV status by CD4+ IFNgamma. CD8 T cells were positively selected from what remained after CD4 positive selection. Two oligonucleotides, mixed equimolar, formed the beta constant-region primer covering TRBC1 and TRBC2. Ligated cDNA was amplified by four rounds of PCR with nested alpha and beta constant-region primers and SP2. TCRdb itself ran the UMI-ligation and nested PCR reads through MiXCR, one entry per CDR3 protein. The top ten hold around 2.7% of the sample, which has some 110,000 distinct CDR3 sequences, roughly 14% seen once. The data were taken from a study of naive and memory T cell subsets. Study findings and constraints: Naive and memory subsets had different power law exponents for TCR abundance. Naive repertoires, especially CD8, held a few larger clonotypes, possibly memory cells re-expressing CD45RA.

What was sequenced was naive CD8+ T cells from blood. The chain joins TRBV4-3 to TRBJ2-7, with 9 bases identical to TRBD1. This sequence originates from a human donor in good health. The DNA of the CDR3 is TGCGCCAGCAGCCAAGATGAGGGACAGGGCTACGAGCAGTACTTC. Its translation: CASSQDEGQGYEQYF.